Presented here are 18 T cell receptor beta chains from one specimen sequenced in a study of blood T cells in healthy people across ages. A J-beta primer mix and a sample-barcoded 5' primer were used in a second PCR of roughly 6 to 12 cycles. A single record per CDR3 protein comes from TCRdb applying MiXCR to the 5' RACE reads. This table has some 560,000 distinct CDR3 sequences, roughly a quarter appearing once. This sample also appeared in a second study, on T cells of mothers and their children.

Specimen: blood. Receptor source: a boy aged 2 to 10 in good health.

CDR3 sequence: CASSLLPDRKSSGANVLTF. Here the CDR3 DNA reads TGTGCCAGCAGCTTACTCCCGGATCGGAAGAGCTCTGGGGCCAACGTCCTGACTTTC. V is TRBV7-6 and J is TRBJ2-6; D is uncertain. This CDR3 spans 19 amino acids. Trimming left V 2 bases short and J 0 bases short, with 17 bases between. Germline values: CDR1 SGHVS, CDR2 FNYEAQ.

This chain connects TRBV6-1 to TRBJ2-3, with 14 positions matching TRBD2. The CDR3 consists of 17 residues. V was clipped by 0 bases and J by 4 bases; unmatched bases: 3. Germline V gene lookup returns CDR1 MNHNS and CDR2 SASEGT. CDR3 in amino acids: CASSEAGLAGVADTQYF. In DNA form, the CDR3 reads TGTGCCAGCAGTGAAGCGGGACTAGCGGGAGTTGCAGATACGCAGTATTTT.

V and J are TRBV6-2 or TRBV6-3 and TRBJ1-2, with TRBD1 as a possible D gene (5 bases). The V gene lost 5 bases and the J gene lost 4 bases, with 14 bases spanning the gap. The CDR3 length is 14 residues. Germline V CDR1 and CDR2: MNHEY, SVGEGT. CDR3 sequence reads: CASSPRTSRYGYTF. In DNA form, the CDR3 reads TGTGCCAGCAGTCCCCGGACAAGTCGCTATGGCTACACCTTC.

In its sample, this clonotype was seen a few times. The chain recombines TRBV4-3 with TRBJ2-6; unclear D gene. Trimming took off 1 base at V and 0 bases at J, with 4 bases between the two ends. CDR3 size: 15 residues. Germline loops: CDR1 LGHNA, CDR2 YSLEER. The CDR3 protein is CASSQADSGANVLTF. The CDR3 DNA is TGCGCCAGCAGCCAAGCTGACTCTGGGGCCAACGTCCTGACTTTC.

The chain is built from TRBV7-2 and TRBJ1-4, with TRBD1 matching 8 bases. The CDR3 extends over 16 amino acids. Germline V gene sequence: CDR1 SGHTA, CDR2 FQGNSA. Trimming removed 0 bases from V and 5 bases from J; junction bases left unmatched: 5. CDR3 coding DNA: TGTGCCAGCAGCTTAGCTTTGACAGGGGTAAATGAAAAACTGTTTTTT. Its translation: CASSLALTGVNEKLFF.

V gene TRBV19 combines with J gene TRBJ2-3, with TRBD1 matching 9 bases. V gave up 9 bases and J gave up 2 bases; unmatched junction bases: 6. This CDR3 has 14 amino acids. From germline, CDR1 is LNHDA and CDR2 SQIVND (reference sequence). The CDR3 coding sequence is TGTGCCAGCTCTTTACAGGGGGCCACAGATACGCAGTATTTT. This codes for CASSLQGATDTQYF.

This clonotype was seen more than once but under ten times. V and J are TRBV2 and TRBJ1-1, with TRBD1 matching 8 bases. The CDR3 covers 13 residues. The germline gives CDR1 SNHLY, CDR2 FYNNEI. V trimming: 8 bases; J trimming: 0 bases; junction bases outside the gene matches: 2. The CDR3 loop reads CASGQGMNTEAFF. Here the CDR3 DNA reads TGTGCCAGCGGACAGGGCATGAACACTGAAGCTTTCTTT.

This clonotype has just a few counts. The gene calls are TRBV12-3 or TRBV12-4 and TRBJ2-1; no clear D. CDR3 length: 15 amino acids. Trimming stripped 1 base from V and 0 bases from J, with 7 bases between. The CDR3 sequence is CASSLDRNSYNEQFF. CDR3 coding DNA: TGTGCCAGCAGTTTAGACCGGAACTCCTACAATGAGCAGTTCTTC.

The chain employs TRBV10-2 and TRBJ2-4; D unresolved. V was clipped by 0 bases and J by 5 bases, with 14 bases between them. From germline, CDR1 is WSHSY and CDR2 SAAADI. CDR3 length: 16 amino acids. DNA for the CDR3: TGCGCCAGCAGTGAGTCGGGGTTACCCGTGGAAAACATTCAGTACTTC. Translation: CASSESGLPVENIQYF.

The chain employs TRBV4-1 and TRBJ2-3, with 9 bases lining up with TRBD2. This CDR3 has 20 amino acids. J lost 1 base, V lost 2 bases, and 16 bases had no gene match. Germline CDR1 and CDR2: MGHRA and YSYEKL. The CDR3 loop reads CASSQTRGASGGTRTDTQYF. Here the CDR3 DNA reads TGCGCCAGCAGCCAAACCCGAGGAGCCAGCGGGGGGACCCGCACAGATACGCAGTATTTT.

The gene calls are TRBV10-3 and TRBJ2-7; unclear D gene. V shed 1 base and J shed 3 bases, with 16 bases lying between them. Germline CDR1 ENHRY, CDR2 SYGVKD. CDR3 size: 16 residues. The CDR3 loop reads CAISEYPVVDGYEQYF. The CDR3 region has the DNA TGTGCCATCAGTGAGTACCCTGTAGTGGACGGCTACGAGCAGTACTTC.

This clonotype was seen a few times. CDR3: CASSYPDKLKTQYF. The CDR3 DNA sequence: TGTGCCAGCAGTTACCCGGACAAACTAAAGACCCAGTACTTC. The V gene is TRBV6-6, the J gene TRBJ2-5, with a possible D match to TRBD1 (5 bases). The germline gives CDR1 MNHNY, CDR2 SVGAGI (reference sequence). CDR3 length: 14 residues. V was shortened by 2 bases and J by 6 bases, with 13 bases between the two germline ends.

This chain connects TRBV5-5 to TRBJ2-5; D might be TRBD2 (6 bases). The J call may be in error: the DNA end matches TRBJ2-1 better. CDR1 and CDR2 from the germline V gene are SGHKS and YYEKEE (reference sequence). The CDR3 contains 15 residues. In DNA, the CDR3 is TGTGCCAGCAGCGATGGCAGCTCGGCGGGGAATGAGCAGTTCTTC. Its translation is CASSDGSSAGNEQFF.

The rearrangement uses TRBV11-2 and TRBJ2-1; 7 bases align to TRBD2. The last part of the DNA fits TRBJ2-7 better; the J call may be wrong. Germline lookup yields CDR1 SGHAT and CDR2 FQNNGV. CDR3 length: 16 amino acids. CDR3 amino acids: CASSLGPSGGSYEQYF. CDR3 nucleotide sequence: TGTGCCAGCAGCTTAGGACCTTCTGGCGGGAGCTACGAGCAGTACTTC.

This clonotype was counted between two and nine times. The gene calls are TRBV6-5 and TRBJ2-7, with D possibly TRBD2 on 6 matching bases. CDR3 size: 15 residues. Germline V gene data show CDR1 as MNHEY and CDR2 as SVGAGI. Trimming shortened V by 0 bases and J by 2 bases, and 11 bases separated the two germline ends. In DNA form, the CDR3 reads TGTGCCAGCAGTTACTCCGGGGGAGCAACCTACGAGCAGTACTTC. This encodes CASSYSGGATYEQYF.

This clonotype was counted a few times. The rearrangement joins TRBV30 to TRBJ2-7; tentatively, D is TRBD2 (5 bases). Germline assignment: CDR1 GTSNPN and CDR2 SVGIG (reference sequence). The CDR3 runs 13 residues. V lost 8 bases, J lost 2 bases, and 16 bases lay in between. CDR3 region: CALEMAGPYEQYF. CDR3 nucleotides: TGTGCCCTGGAGATGGCGGGTCCCTACGAGCAGTACTTC.

V gene TRBV27 combines with J gene TRBJ2-2; a weak D match, TRBD1 (6 bases). V shed 2 bases and J shed 8 bases, with 15 bases lying between them. This CDR3 has 15 residues. Germline V gene data show CDR1 as MNHEY and CDR2 as SMNVEV (reference sequence). The CDR3 protein is CASSLRGQSFGELFF. The CDR3 DNA is TGTGCCAGCAGTTTACGTGGACAGTCCTTTGGGGAGCTGTTTTTT.

The chain links TRBV10-3 to TRBJ1-5; 7 bases agree with TRBD1. The CDR3 is 14 residues long. The ends lost 5 bases at V and 7 bases at J; junction bases unmatched: 8. CDR1 is ENHRY and CDR2 is SYGVKD in the germline V gene. The CDR3 DNA reads TGTGCCATCAGTCGACAGGGAGAGGGACAGCCCCAGCATTTT. It codes for CAISRQGEGQPQHF.